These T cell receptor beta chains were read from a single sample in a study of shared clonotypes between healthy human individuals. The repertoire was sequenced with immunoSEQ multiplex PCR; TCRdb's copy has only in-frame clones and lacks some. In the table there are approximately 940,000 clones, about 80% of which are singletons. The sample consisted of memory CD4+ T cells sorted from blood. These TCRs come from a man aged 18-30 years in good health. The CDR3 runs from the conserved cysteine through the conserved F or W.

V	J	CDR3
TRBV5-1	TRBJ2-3	CASSSRDGADTQYF
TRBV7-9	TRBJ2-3	CASSYRGPTDTQYF
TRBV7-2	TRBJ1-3	CASSPAGQYSGNTIYF
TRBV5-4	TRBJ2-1	CASSRRTSGENEQFF
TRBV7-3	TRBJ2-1	CASSSARLAGEQFF
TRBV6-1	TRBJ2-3	CASSESIDTQYF
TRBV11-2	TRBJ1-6	CASRPGVSSYNSPLHF
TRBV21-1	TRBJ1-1	CATSWGRNTEAFF
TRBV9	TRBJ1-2	CASSVDSPHYGYTF
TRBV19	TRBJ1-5	CASTPNGDRPQHF
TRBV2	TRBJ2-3	CATTGGRGDTQYF
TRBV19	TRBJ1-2	CASSMQRTQGNYGYTF